These 25 T cell receptor beta chains were sequenced from one sample in a study of blood T cell repertoires in COVID-19. Clones were read by immunoSEQ multiplex PCR, and TCRdb kept only the in-frame ones, dropping some. The sample carries about 59,000 clones, about 73% recorded once. Sequencing was carried out using peripheral blood. The receptors here all came from a woman between 70 and 85 years old with acute or convalescent COVID-19.

In this sample, this clone turned up once. V is TRBV30 and J is TRBJ1-2, with 7 positions matching TRBD1. CDR1 GTSNPN and CDR2 SVGIG come from the germline V gene (reference sequence). The CDR3 length is 16 residues. J lost 8 bases, V lost 2 bases, and 17 bases had no gene match. CDR3 sequence: CAWSLSGGGRAGGYTF. CDR3 nucleotides: TGTGCCTGGAGTTTATCCGGAGGGGGCCGGGCGGGGGGCTACACCTTC.

The chain recombines TRBV24-1 with TRBJ2-1, with TRBD2 matching over 8 bases. The ends lost 0 bases at V and 8 bases at J; junction bases unmatched: 8. The length of the CDR3 is 16 residues. The germline V gene has CDR1 KGHDR and CDR2 SFDVKD. The CDR3 DNA is TGTGCCACCAGTGATTTGCAACGGGGGGGTACGGATGAGCAGTTCTTC. Translated: CATSDLQRGGTDEQFF.

The chain carries TRBV9 and TRBJ2-5; TRBD2 might be the D (6 bases). The CDR3 is made up of 14 amino acids. Germline V gene data show CDR1 as SGDLS and CDR2 as YYNGEE. Trimming left V 0 bases short and J 5 bases short, with 11 bases between. The CDR3, as DNA: TGTGCCAGCAGCGTAGGGGGTAGCGGCGAGACCCAGTACTTC. It specifies CASSVGGSGETQYF.

The rearrangement joins TRBV20-1 to TRBJ2-3, with TRBD2 as a possible D gene (5 bases). CDR1 DFQATT and CDR2 SNEGSKA come from the germline V gene (reference sequence). The CDR3 extends over 11 amino acids. The CDR3 coding sequence is TGCACCGGAGGAAGCACAGATACGCAGTATTTT. This sequence encodes CTGGSTDTQYF.

CDR3 residues: CASSPVGQIYGYTF. CDR3 DNA: TGTGCCAGCTCACCCGTTGGACAGATCTATGGCTACACCTTC. The gene calls are TRBV18 and TRBJ1-2, with D possibly being TRBD1 (6 bases). In germline, CDR1 is KGHSH, CDR2 LQKENI. This CDR3 is built from 14 residues. Between the trimmed V and J ends, which lost 3 bases and 4 bases, there was a span of 12 bases.

The chain is built from TRBV15 and TRBJ1-2, with a tentative D call TRBD1 (6 bases). V gave up 2 bases and J gave up 0 bases, with 13 bases separating them. Germline values: CDR1 LNHNV, CDR2 YYDKDF (reference sequence). The CDR3 length is 16 residues. This CDR3 reads CATSRIRTATNYGYTF. The DNA for the CDR3 is TGTGCCACCAGCAGAATAAGGACAGCTACTAACTATGGCTACACCTTC.

The rearrangement links TRBV4-2 to TRBJ1-5, with a possible D match to TRBD1 (6 bases). The V end was cut by 0 bases, the J end by 7 bases, with 13 bases between. The CDR3 is made up of 15 amino acids. Germline V gene data show CDR1 as LGHNA and CDR2 as YNFKEQ. The CDR3 loop reads CASSQDGGAGQPQHF. The CDR3 DNA follows: TGTGCCAGCAGCCAAGATGGGGGGGCAGGACAGCCCCAGCATTTT.

The chain couples TRBV5-1 to TRBJ1-4; 7 nucleotides align to TRBD1. Germline V gene sequence: CDR1 SGHRS, CDR2 YFSETQ. J lost 8 bases, V lost 1 base, and 2 bases had no gene match. The CDR3 runs 13 residues. CDR3 residues: CASSLSGGEKLFF. The CDR3 coding sequence is TGCGCCAGCAGCTTGTCAGGGGGAGAAAAACTGTTTTTT.

This clone was seen a handful of times. The V call is TRBV13, the J call TRBJ2-6; the D gene is possibly TRBD1 (6 bases). Germline V gene sequence: CDR1 PRHDT, CDR2 FYEKMQ (reference sequence). The CDR3 extends over 15 amino acids. Trimming took 4 bases from V and 9 from J, leaving 16 bases between them. CDR3 region: CASSSRRGPSNVLTF. The CDR3 DNA sequence: TGTGCCAGCAGCTCCCGCAGGGGACCAAGCAACGTCCTGACTTTC. Full variable domain (missing parts from reference TRBV13 and TRBJ2-6): AAGVIQSPRHLIKEKRETATLKCYPIPRHDTVYWYQQGPGQDPQFLISFYEKMQSDKGSIPDRFSAQQFSDYHSELNMSSLELGDSALYFCASSSRRGPSNVLTFGAGSRLTVL.

This sequence joins TRBV4-1 and TRBJ1-1, with D hard to call. V gave up 2 bases and J gave up 0 bases, with 13 bases separating them. The CDR3 is made up of 16 amino acids. Germline values: CDR1 MGHRA, CDR2 YSYEKL. DNA of the CDR3: TGCGCCAGCAGCCAAAGAGGGCCCCTCATGAACACTGAAGCTTTCTTT. It is translated as CASSQRGPLMNTEAFF.

The chain recombines TRBV5-6 with TRBJ2-5; 9 nucleotides line up with TRBD1. This CDR3 contains 16 residues. The V gene's germline CDR1 is SGHDT and CDR2 YYEEEE. With V trimmed by 4 bases and J by 5 bases, 12 bases remained unmatched. In DNA form, the CDR3 reads TGTGCCAGCAGCCCGAGTCCCGGGACAGGGTTGGAGACCCAGTACTTC. This sequence encodes CASSPSPGTGLETQYF.

V usage is TRBV15 and J usage is TRBJ1-2, with a possible D match to TRBD1 (6 bases). Per germline, CDR1 LNHNV and CDR2 YYDKDF (reference sequence). There are 13 residues in the CDR3. The V gene lost 5 bases and the J gene lost 4 bases, with 11 bases spanning the gap. The CDR3 here is CATSPMDSYGYTF. The CDR3 region has the DNA TGTGCCACCAGCCCAATGGACAGCTATGGCTACACCTTC.

The V and J genes are TRBV9 and TRBJ1-2, with D possibly matching TRBD1 (6 bases). V lost 2 bases, J lost 4 bases, and 12 bases lay in between. CDR1 is SGDLS, CDR2 YYNGEE, per germline. The CDR3 sequence is 14 residues long. CDR3 sequence: CASSVEGVAYGYTF. For the CDR3, the DNA is TGTGCCAGCAGCGTCGAGGGGGTTGCCTATGGCTACACCTTC.

The chain combines TRBV27 with TRBJ2-1; 11 nucleotides line up with TRBD1. V dropped 4 bases and J dropped 8; count of bases not matched to a gene: 7. Germline assignment: CDR1 MNHEY and CDR2 SMNVEV (reference sequence). CDR3 size: 15 residues. This chain's CDR3 is CASSSGQGARDEQFF. The CDR3 bases are TGTGCCAGCAGTTCCGGACAGGGGGCCAGGGATGAGCAGTTCTTC.

The J gene is TRBJ1-2, the V gene TRBV6-2 or TRBV6-3; D remains unclear. V lost 7 bases and J lost 5, with 11 bases in between. The CDR3 totals 12 residues. The germline CDR1 and CDR2 sequences are MNHEY and SVGEGT. In DNA form, the CDR3 reads TGTGCCAGCACCCCGGGCCCATATGGCTACACCTTC. This sequence encodes CASTPGPYGYTF.

The chain has TRBV5-1 and TRBJ1-6; the D gene is possibly TRBD1 (6 bases). Germline CDR1 and CDR2: SGHRS and YFSETQ. V gave up 0 bases and J gave up 2 bases, with 6 bases separating them. This CDR3 has 15 amino acids. CDR3 DNA sequence: TGCGCCAGCAGCTTGGAGGGGGCCTATAATTCACCCCTCCACTTT. Protein sequence: CASSLEGAYNSPLHF.

The chain links TRBV5-5 to TRBJ2-1, with D perhaps matching TRBD1 (6 bases). The CDR3 covers 15 residues. Trimming left V 0 bases short and J 4 bases short, with 11 bases between. Germline V gene sequence: CDR1 SGHKS, CDR2 YYEKEE (reference sequence). The CDR3 DNA follows: TGTGCCAGCAGCTTGGAGGGGGTTGGATACAATGAGCAGTTCTTC. Translated: CASSLEGVGYNEQFF.

The chain is built from TRBV6-6 and TRBJ1-2; D remains ambiguous. This CDR3 is built from 12 residues. V was clipped by 10 bases and J by 4 bases, with 13 bases between them. Germline loops: CDR1 MNHNY, CDR2 SVGAGI (reference sequence). CDR3 bases: TGTGCCACTTCGGAGCAAGTCTATGGCTACACCTTC. Translating it yields CATSEQVYGYTF.

V is TRBV4-1 and J is TRBJ2-4, with D perhaps TRBD1 (6 bases). The germline gives CDR1 MGHRA, CDR2 YSYEKL. The V end was cut by 1 base, the J end by 0 bases, with 19 bases between. CDR3 length equals 19 residues. The CDR3 spells CASSQVLVFGQPAKNIQYF. The CDR3 nucleotides are TGCGCCAGCAGCCAAGTTTTGGTCTTCGGACAGCCAGCCAAAAACATTCAGTACTTC.

This chain joins TRBV30 and TRBJ1-5; 7 bases are shared with TRBD1. The trim removed 2 bases at V and 6 bases at J, leaving 7 bases unmatched. Germline loops: CDR1 GTSNPN, CDR2 SVGIG (reference sequence). The CDR3 is made up of 14 amino acids. The CDR3: CAWSIGGAGQPQHF. CDR3 bases: TGTGCCTGGAGTATAGGGGGCGCAGGTCAGCCCCAGCATTTT.

A note on this clone: One end of the junction is discordant with germline, which a read error may explain. The V gene is TRBV7-9, the J gene TRBJ1-3, with TRBD1 matching 9 bases. Germline-derived CDR1 and CDR2 are SEHNR and FQNEAQ (reference sequence). This CDR3 contains 13 residues. CDR3 coding DNA: TGTGCCAGCAGCTTAGTATCGGGACAGGGCAAGCATTTT. Translated: CASSLVSGQGKHF.

The chain uses TRBV18 and TRBJ1-1; 8 bases fit TRBD1. Unmatched junction bases numbered 1, after V lost 3 bases and J lost 7 bases. The length of the CDR3 is 12 residues. Germline assignment: CDR1 KGHSH and CDR2 LQKENI. The CDR3: CASSPGQGEAFF. CDR3 coding DNA: TGTGCCAGCTCACCTGGACAGGGTGAAGCTTTCTTT.

The chain combines TRBV10-3 with TRBJ1-2, with TRBD1 matching over 7 bases. This CDR3 has 16 amino acids. V was pared by 3 bases and J by 7 bases, with 14 bases of the junction left unmatched. Germline loops: CDR1 ENHRY, CDR2 SYGVKD. The CDR3 region is CAISDQGQVLLSGYTF. CDR3 coding DNA: TGTGCCATCAGTGATCAAGGACAGGTCTTGCTCAGTGGCTACACCTTC.

CDR3 residues: CASSSGVGVGTEAFF. The CDR3 DNA is TGTGCCAGCAGCTCGGGGGTAGGGGTTGGCACTGAAGCTTTCTTT. The rearrangement links TRBV5-6 to TRBJ1-1; D may be TRBD1 (5 bases). This CDR3 has 15 residues. CDR1 and CDR2 from the germline V gene are SGHDT and YYEEEE. V was trimmed by 3 bases and J by 4 bases, leaving 16 bases between them.

This clone was seen only a few times. The gene calls are TRBV10-3 and TRBJ2-2; no reliable D call. CDR3 length: 15 residues. Trimming removed 3 bases at V and 1 base at J, with 9 bases between. Germline loops: CDR1 ENHRY, CDR2 SYGVKD. The CDR3 region is CAISDGGGNTGELFF. For the CDR3, the DNA is TGTGCCATCAGTGACGGTGGTGGGAACACCGGGGAGCTGTTTTTT.